These 25 T cell receptor beta chains were all obtained from the same sample, sequenced in a study of T cell clonotyping in hematopoietic cell transplantation. The protocol was immunoSEQ multiplex PCR, while the TCRdb copy is restricted to in-frame clones and leaves out a portion. The sample lists some 4,000 clones, approximately 76% seen once, with roughly 36% in the top ten. Sequences were derived from peripheral blood mononuclear cells, sampled 100 days after allogeneic stem cell transplant. These receptor sequences come from a male patient aged 50 or older who had an allogeneic stem cell transplant from an unrelated donor, so the T cells may come from the graft donor. Some clones in this sample may be carry-over from other donors' samples.

This chain uses TRBV29-1 with TRBJ2-7; D may correspond to TRBD1 or TRBD2 (5 bases each). V gave up 4 bases and J gave up 3 bases, with 10 bases separating them. CDR3 length: 12 residues. Germline V gene data show CDR1 as SQVTM and CDR2 as ANQGSEA. In nucleotides, the CDR3 is TGCAGCGTTGTTGCAGGGAGCTACGAGCAGTACTTC. This translates into CSVVAGSYEQYF.

The chain carries TRBV7-9 and TRBJ2-1; D is perhaps TRBD1 or TRBD2 (5 bases each). Trimming left V 5 bases short and J 3 bases short, with 14 bases between. The CDR3 extends over 15 amino acids. Germline values: CDR1 SEHNR, CDR2 FQNEAQ (reference sequence). CDR3 DNA sequence: TGTGCCAGCAGCCTAACTAGGGGAGACTACAATGAGCAGTTCTTC. Translation gives CASSLTRGDYNEQFF.

The V gene is TRBV6-1, the J gene TRBJ1-1, with D unresolved. The CDR3 spans 15 residues. Looked up from germline, CDR1 is MNHNS and CDR2 is SASEGT. V was clipped by 4 bases and J by 4 bases, with 16 bases between them. The CDR3 DNA follows: TGTGCCAGCAGTGGCTGGGGAGAGGGAGGCACTGAAGCTTTCTTT. Amino acid sequence: CASSGWGEGGTEAFF.

This clone was seen a few times. This chain joins TRBV15 and TRBJ2-7; 8 positions match TRBD2. The germline CDR1 and CDR2 sequences are LNHNV and YYDKDF (reference sequence). The CDR3 has 15 amino acids. Losses at the gene ends were 5 bases for V and 2 bases for J; bases not matched to a gene: 8. CDR3 nucleotide sequence: TGTGCCACCAGCCGGGGGGGGACACCGGCCTACGAGCAGTACTTC. It translates to CATSRGGTPAYEQYF.

The chain carries TRBV30 and TRBJ2-7, with D maybe TRBD1 (5 bases). This CDR3 region has 15 residues. CDR1 is GTSNPN and CDR2 is SVGIG in the germline V gene (reference sequence). Trimming removed 0 bases from V and 3 bases from J, with 15 bases in between. CDR3: CAWSVQLGLFYEQYF. The DNA of the CDR3 is TGTGCCTGGAGTGTACAATTGGGGCTGTTCTACGAGCAGTACTTC.

The J gene is TRBJ2-3, the V gene TRBV15; no reliable D call. The CDR3 consists of 13 residues. Trimming took off 5 bases at V and 7 bases at J, with 13 bases between the two ends. Germline CDR1 LNHNV, CDR2 YYDKDF (reference sequence). CDR3 DNA sequence: TGTGCCACCAGCTTACGAGCCGCCAATACGCAGTATTTT. Its translation is CATSLRAANTQYF.

This clone was seen only once. The chain is built from TRBV6-5 and TRBJ2-1; 8 bases line up with TRBD2. The CDR3 runs to 16 residues. The germline CDR1 and CDR2 sequences are MNHEY and SVGAGI. V trimming: 4 bases; J trimming: 6 bases; junction bases outside the gene matches: 11. DNA of the CDR3: TGTGCCAGCAGTTGGACCCTAGCGGGTGGGGTCAATGAGCAGTTCTTC. Amino acid sequence: CASSWTLAGGVNEQFF.

The rearrangement links TRBV7-9 to TRBJ2-2, with D perhaps assigned TRBD1 or TRBD2 (5 bases each). The CDR3 has 16 amino acids. The V gene lost 2 bases and the J gene lost 0 bases, with 10 bases spanning the gap. Germline V lookup: CDR1 SEHNR, CDR2 FQNEAQ (reference sequence). CDR3 DNA sequence: TGTGCCAGCAGCTTATTGAGGGGCACGAACACCGGGGAGCTGTTTTTT. Encoded protein: CASSLLRGTNTGELFF.

This clone was seen more than once but under ten times. The V gene is TRBV29-1, the J gene TRBJ1-1; D may be TRBD1 (6 bases). The CDR3 runs 12 residues. Germline lookup yields CDR1 SQVTM and CDR2 ANQGSEA. Between the trimmed V and J ends, which lost 6 bases and 5 bases, there was a span of 13 bases. The CDR3 DNA sequence: TGCAGCGTACAGGGCTTCTTTACTGAAGCTTTCTTT. The encoded protein is CSVQGFFTEAFF.

CDR3 in amino acids: CAWSGRLAKNIQYF. The DNA of the CDR3 is TGTGCCTGGAGTGGCCGGCTAGCCAAAAACATTCAGTACTTC. The chain links TRBV30 to TRBJ2-4; D unresolved. There are 14 residues in the CDR3. The germline V and J ends were trimmed by 1 base and 0 bases, with 7 bases remaining between them. CDR1 GTSNPN and CDR2 SVGIG come from the germline V gene (reference sequence).

This clone has a handful of counts. The CDR3 nucleotides are TGCGCCAGCAGCCAAGATATCGGGGCAGATACGCAGTATTTT. Amino acids: CASSQDIGADTQYF. The chain carries TRBV4-3 and TRBJ2-3; weak D call: TRBD2 (5 bases). Trimming pared 0 bases from V and 4 bases from J, leaving 8 bases between. Germline CDR1 reads LGHNA; CDR2 reads YSLEER. The CDR3 totals 14 residues.

J is TRBJ2-2 and V is TRBV16, with D perhaps TRBD1 or TRBD2 (5 bases each). The CDR3 is 17 amino acids. Germline assignment: CDR1 KGHSY and CDR2 FQNENV. Deletions cut 1 base from V and 7 bases from J, with 19 bases between. CDR3 DNA sequence: TGTGCCAGCAGCCAATACCACCCTGTCGGGGCAGGCGGGGAGCTGTTTTTT. It specifies CASSQYHPVGAGGELFF. The whole variable domain, filled in from reference TRBV16 and TRBJ2-2, reads GEEVAQTPKHLVRGEGQKAKLYCAPIKGHSYVFWYQQVLKNEFKFLISFQNENVFDETGMPKERFSAKCLPNSPCSLEIQATKLEDSAVYFCASSQYHPVGAGGELFFGEGSRLTVL.

V and J are TRBV11-2 and TRBJ2-7, with D uncertain. Trimming cost V 3 bases and J 4 bases, with 4 bases left between them. Germline CDR1 and CDR2: SGHAT and FQNNGV. The CDR3 covers 11 residues. DNA for the CDR3: TGTGCCAGCAGCTTCAGGTACGAGCAGTACTTC. This gives the protein CASSFRYEQYF.

The chain links TRBV5-5 to TRBJ2-3; possibly TRBD2 for D (6 bases). Germline V CDR1 and CDR2: SGHKS, YYEKEE (reference sequence). Trimming removed 4 bases from V and 4 bases from J, with 19 bases in between. The CDR3 is 16 amino acids. DNA for the CDR3: TGTGCCAGCAGCCAAGGTTCGGAGGGCCCCGCAGATACGCAGTATTTT. It codes for CASSQGSEGPADTQYF.

The V and J genes are TRBV30 and TRBJ2-6; D remains ambiguous. The CDR3 runs 15 residues. The ends were cut back, 4 bases at V and 7 bases at J, with 17 bases in the middle. In germline, CDR1 is GTSNPN, CDR2 SVGIG (reference sequence). The CDR3 coding sequence is TGTGCCTGGACTCGGGTTGCTCTGGGAGCCAACGTCCTGACTTTC. Amino acid sequence: CAWTRVALGANVLTF.

V gene TRBV5-5 combines with J gene TRBJ1-1; D ambiguous. The V end lost 2 bases, the J end lost 5 bases, and 13 bases lay between the germline ends. CDR3 length: 14 residues. In germline, CDR1 is SGHKS, CDR2 YYEKEE (reference sequence). CDR3 sequence reads: CASSLNTLVTEAFF. The DNA of the CDR3 is TGTGCCAGCAGCTTAAACACCCTGGTGACTGAAGCTTTCTTT.

The rearrangement uses TRBV5-8 and TRBJ2-7; D tentatively reads TRBD1 or TRBD2 (6 bases each). Trimming shortened V by 4 bases and J by 4 bases, and 15 bases separated the two germline ends. Germline-derived CDR1 and CDR2 are SGHTS and YDEGEE. The CDR3 loop spans 14 amino acids. This CDR3 reads CASSQEGTHYEQYF. The CDR3 DNA reads as TGTGCCAGCAGCCAGGAGGGGACACATTACGAGCAGTACTTC.

The chain combines TRBV13 with TRBJ2-1, with D unresolved. Germline V lookup: CDR1 PRHDT, CDR2 FYEKMQ (reference sequence). The V and J ends lost 5 bases and 1 base respectively, with 6 bases between them. The CDR3 consists of 13 residues. The CDR3 reads CASSLGSYNEQFF. CDR3 DNA: TGTGCCAGCAGCCTGGGGTCCTACAATGAGCAGTTCTTC.

V usage is TRBV27 and J usage is TRBJ2-7; D might be TRBD2 (5 bases). The germline V gene encodes CDR1 MNHEY and CDR2 SMNVEV (reference sequence). The CDR3 has 14 amino acids. The V and J ends lost 3 bases and 2 bases respectively, with 11 bases between them. In nucleotides, the CDR3 is TGTGCCAGCAGTTTCGGAGGCTCCACCTACGAGCAGTACTTC. It encodes CASSFGGSTYEQYF.

The gene calls are TRBV6-4 and TRBJ2-5; 7 bases agree with TRBD2. Germline values: CDR1 MRHNA, CDR2 SNTAGT. J lost 1 base, V lost 6 bases, and 20 bases had no gene match. The CDR3 covers 19 residues. The CDR3 loop is CASRVLWLAVLKPQETQYF. The DNA of the CDR3 is TGTGCCAGCAGGGTTCTTTGGCTAGCGGTTCTCAAGCCCCAAGAGACCCAGTACTTC.

This chain uses TRBV5-5 with TRBJ1-3, with TRBD1 identical over 8 bases. Germline CDR1 and CDR2: SGHKS and YYEKEE (reference sequence). Germline trimming cut 1 base from V and 1 base from J; bases unmatched to any gene: 4. The CDR3 loop spans 16 amino acids. CDR3 amino acids: CASSLYRDRSGNTIYF. The DNA for the CDR3 is TGTGCCAGCAGCTTGTACAGGGACAGGTCTGGAAACACCATATATTTT.

The rearrangement joins TRBV6-5 to TRBJ1-5, with D maybe TRBD1 (6 bases). The CDR3 covers 13 residues. CDR1 is MNHEY, CDR2 SVGAGI, per germline. V was clipped by 4 bases and J by 9 bases, with 13 bases between them. The CDR3 sequence is CASSWEQGWPQHF. CDR3 coding DNA: TGTGCCAGCAGTTGGGAACAGGGTTGGCCCCAGCATTTT.

This rearrangement joins TRBV27 to TRBJ1-5; D unclear. Trimming pared 3 bases from V and 1 base from J, leaving 4 bases between. Germline values: CDR1 MNHEY, CDR2 SMNVEV (reference sequence). The CDR3 is made up of 13 amino acids. CDR3 in amino acids: CASSLVSNQPQHF. DNA of the CDR3: TGTGCCAGCAGTTTGGTGAGCAATCAGCCCCAGCATTTT.

This clone has only one observation. V and J are TRBV19 and TRBJ2-5; the D is unclear. V lost 2 bases, J lost 5 bases, and 6 bases lay in between. The CDR3 contains 12 residues. Germline V gives CDR1 LNHDA, CDR2 SQIVND (reference sequence). The CDR3: CASSISGETQYF. The CDR3 coding sequence is TGTGCCAGTAGTATATCTGGCGAGACCCAGTACTTC.

This sequence joins TRBV7-2 and TRBJ2-7, with 12 bases identical to TRBD2. With V trimmed by 3 bases and J by 3 bases, 9 bases remained unmatched. The CDR3 is 17 residues long. CDR1 is SGHTA and CDR2 is FQGNSA in the germline V gene. The CDR3: CASSFALLAGGYYEQYF. The CDR3 DNA follows: TGTGCCAGCAGCTTCGCCTTACTAGCGGGGGGATACTACGAGCAGTACTTC.